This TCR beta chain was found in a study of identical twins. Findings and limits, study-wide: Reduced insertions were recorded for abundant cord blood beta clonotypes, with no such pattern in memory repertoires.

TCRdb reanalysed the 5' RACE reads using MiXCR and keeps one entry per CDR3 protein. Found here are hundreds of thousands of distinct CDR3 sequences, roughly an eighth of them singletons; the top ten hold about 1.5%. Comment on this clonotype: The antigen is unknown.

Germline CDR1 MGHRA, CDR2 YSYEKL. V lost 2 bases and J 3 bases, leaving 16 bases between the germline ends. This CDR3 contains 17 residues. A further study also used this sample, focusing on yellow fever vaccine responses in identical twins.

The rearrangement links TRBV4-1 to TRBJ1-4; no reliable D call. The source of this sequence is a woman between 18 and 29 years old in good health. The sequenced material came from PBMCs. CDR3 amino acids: CASSQSTVSWANEKLFF. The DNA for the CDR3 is TGCGCCAGCAGCCAATCGACTGTGAGTTGGGCTAATGAAAAACTGTTTTTT.